The text below deals with one TCR beta chain. The data stem from a study of OX40 agonist ivuxolimab in advanced cancers. The germline V gene has CDR1 SGHRS and CDR2 YFSETQ. Trimming took 5 bases from V and 5 from J, leaving 10 bases between them. This CDR3 is 13 amino acids long. Clones were sequenced by immunoSEQ multiplex PCR, and TCRdb holds only the in-frame ones, with some missing. Seen here are around 71,000 clones, 78% observed once, and the top ten hold approximately 5%. The material was CD4+ or CD8+ T cells sorted from blood, obtained in a trial of the OX40 agonist ivuxolimab. This clonotype was obtained from an adult with an advanced solid tumor such as melanoma, head and neck, liver or kidney cancer. The V and J genes are TRBV5-1 and TRBJ1-4; D is undetermined. CDR3 DNA sequence: TGCGCCAGCAGACGCAGTCTCAATGAAAAACTGTTTTTT. Protein sequence: CASRRSLNEKLFF.